These 7 T cell receptor beta chains came from one sample sequenced in a study of memory CD8 T cells in hepatitis C reinfection. Regarding time point: pre-reinfection, 55 to 20 weeks before reinfection detection. The sorted cells went straight to TCR sequencing with no prior in vitro expansion. Profiled with immunoSEQ multiplex PCR; TCRdb holds only in-frame clones, not every one. This table has over 45,000 clones, 85% to 90% appearing once. The sequenced sample was naive CD8+ T cells sorted from blood. The receptors were sampled from a man younger than 35 with hepatitis C virus infection.

The chain combines TRBV27 with TRBJ2-1, with 13 bases matching TRBD2. The CDR3 is 14 amino acids. Germline V gene data show CDR1 as MNHEY and CDR2 as SMNVEV (reference sequence). The V gene end was trimmed by 7 bases and the J gene end by 4 bases; junction bases not matched to a gene: 1. The CDR3 reads CASKLAGGYNEQFF. The CDR3 bases are TGTGCCAGCAAACTAGCGGGAGGGTACAATGAGCAGTTCTTC.

In this sample, this clone turned up a few times. The chain uses TRBV10-2 and TRBJ1-1; D is undetermined. The CDR3 is 14 residues long. CDR1 is WSHSY, CDR2 SAAADI, per germline. V was cut by 2 bases and J by 6 bases, with 13 bases left in between. In DNA form, the CDR3 reads TGCGCCAGCAGTGAGACAGAATCGCTGCCTGAAGCTTTCTTT. Translating it yields CASSETESLPEAFF.

This clone was detected only once. This chain connects TRBV6-5 to TRBJ2-1; 8 bases map to TRBD2. The junction had 5 bases not matched to a gene; V was cut back by 6 bases and J by 7 bases. The CDR3 contains 13 residues. Germline loops: CDR1 MNHEY, CDR2 SVGAGI. The CDR3 sequence: CASSGGGKNEQFF. CDR3 nucleotide sequence: TGTGCCAGCAGCGGGGGGGGGAAGAATGAGCAGTTCTTC.

A few counts support this clone. The chain is built from TRBV5-1 and TRBJ1-1, with D possibly matching TRBD1 (5 bases). V was cut by 4 bases and J by 1 base, with 11 bases left in between. Germline V CDR1 and CDR2: SGHRS, YFSETQ. The CDR3 extends over 14 amino acids. The DNA for the CDR3 is TGCGCCAGCAGCGCGGGGACGGGGAACACTGAAGCTTTCTTT. Residues: CASSAGTGNTEAFF.

The gene calls are TRBV27 and TRBJ2-7, with TRBD2 identical over 9 bases. The V gene's germline CDR1 is MNHEY and CDR2 SMNVEV (reference sequence). CDR3 length equals 14 residues. Trimming at V came to 5 bases and at J to 4 bases, leaving 6 bases not matched to a gene. This chain's CDR3 is CASSPTTSGYEQYF. DNA for the CDR3: TGTGCCAGCAGTCCCACGACTAGCGGATACGAGCAGTACTTC.

The rearrangement joins TRBV7-2 to TRBJ2-7; D gene uncertain. The V end was cut by 5 bases, the J end by 3 bases, with 5 bases between. CDR1 and CDR2 from the germline V gene are SGHTA and FQGNSA. This CDR3 comprises 11 residues. DNA for the CDR3: TGTGCCAGCAGCAGCTACTACGAGCAGTACTTC. Its translation is CASSSYYEQYF. Using reference TRBV7-2 and TRBJ2-7 for the parts outside the CDR3, the full variable domain is GAGVSQSPSNKVTEKGKDVELRCDPISGHTALYWYRQSLGQGLEFLIYFQGNSAPDKSGLPSDRFSAERTGGSVSTLTIQRTQQEDSAVYLCASSSYYEQYFGPGTRLTVT.

This chain connects TRBV11-2 to TRBJ2-7; 11 nucleotides align to TRBD2. The CDR3 is 15 residues long. V shed 2 bases and J 3 bases; nucleotides not matched to a gene: 3. CDR1 SGHAT and CDR2 FQNNGV come from the germline V gene. This CDR3 reads CASSLTSGSYYEQYF. In DNA, the CDR3 is TGTGCCAGCAGCTTAACTAGCGGGAGTTACTACGAGCAGTACTTC. The whole variable domain, remainder taken from reference TRBV11-2 and TRBJ2-7, is EAGVAQSPRYKIIEKRQSVAFWCNPISGHATLYWYQQILGQGPKLLIQFQNNGVVDDSQLPKDRFSAERLKGVDSTLKIQPAKLEDSAVYLCASSLTSGSYYEQYFGPGTRLTVT.